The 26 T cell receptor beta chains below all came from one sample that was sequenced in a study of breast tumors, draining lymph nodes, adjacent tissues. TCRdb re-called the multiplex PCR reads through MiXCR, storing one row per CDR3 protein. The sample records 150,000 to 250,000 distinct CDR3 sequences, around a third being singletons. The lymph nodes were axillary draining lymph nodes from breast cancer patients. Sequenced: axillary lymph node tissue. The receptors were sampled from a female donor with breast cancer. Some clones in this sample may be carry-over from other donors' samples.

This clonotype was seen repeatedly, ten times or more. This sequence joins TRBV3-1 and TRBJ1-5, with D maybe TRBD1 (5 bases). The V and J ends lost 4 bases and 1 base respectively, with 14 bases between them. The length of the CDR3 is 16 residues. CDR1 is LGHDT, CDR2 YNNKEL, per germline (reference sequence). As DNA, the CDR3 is TGTGCCAGCAGCCTTGGGGGGGGTGGAAGCAATCAGCCCCAGCATTTT. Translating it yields CASSLGGGGSNQPQHF.

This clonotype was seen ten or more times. The CDR3 region has the DNA TGTGCCAGCAGCAGGACTAGCGGGGGAAGCACAGATACGCAGTATTTT. It codes for CASSRTSGGSTDTQYF. V and J are TRBV11-1 and TRBJ2-3; 13 nucleotides match TRBD2. CDR1 is SGHAT and CDR2 is FQDESV in the germline V gene (reference sequence). The length of the CDR3 is 16 residues. J gave up 0 bases and V 5 bases, and 2 bases lay outside the gene matches.

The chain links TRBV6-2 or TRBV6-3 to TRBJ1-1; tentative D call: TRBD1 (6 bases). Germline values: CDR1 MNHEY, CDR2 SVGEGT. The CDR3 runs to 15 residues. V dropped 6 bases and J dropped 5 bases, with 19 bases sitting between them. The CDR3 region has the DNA TGTGCCAGCAGATCCGGACAGAGGATTAGTACTGAAGCTTTCTTT. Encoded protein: CASRSGQRISTEAFF.

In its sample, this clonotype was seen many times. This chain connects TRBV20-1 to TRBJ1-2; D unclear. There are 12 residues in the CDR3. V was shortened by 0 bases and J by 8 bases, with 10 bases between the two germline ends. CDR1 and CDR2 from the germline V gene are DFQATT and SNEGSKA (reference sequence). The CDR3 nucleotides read TGCAGTGCTAGAGATATTCCTAGGGGCTACACCTTC. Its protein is CSARDIPRGYTF.

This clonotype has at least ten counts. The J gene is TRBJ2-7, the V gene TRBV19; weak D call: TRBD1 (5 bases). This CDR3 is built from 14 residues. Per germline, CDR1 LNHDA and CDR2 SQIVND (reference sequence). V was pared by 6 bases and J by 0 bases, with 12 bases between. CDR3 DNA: TGTGCCAGTAGCAGAGACAGAGGCTCCTACGAGCAGTACTTC. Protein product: CASSRDRGSYEQYF. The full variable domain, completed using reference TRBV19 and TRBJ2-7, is DGGITQSPKYLFRKEGQNVTLSCEQNLNHDAMYWYRQDPGQGLRLIYYSQIVNDFQKGDIAEGYSVSREKKESFPLTVTSAQKNPTAFYLCASSRDRGSYEQYFGPGTRLTVT.

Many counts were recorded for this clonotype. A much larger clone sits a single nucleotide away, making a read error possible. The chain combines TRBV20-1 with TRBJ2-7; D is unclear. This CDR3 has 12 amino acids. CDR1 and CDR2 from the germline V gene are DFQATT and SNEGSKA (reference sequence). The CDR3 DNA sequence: TGCAGTGCTACCCTTGCTTCCTACGAGCCGTACTTC. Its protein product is CSATLASYEPYF.

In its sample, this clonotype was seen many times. CDR3 sequence reads: CSARAGGRETQYF. The CDR3 DNA reads as TGCAGTGCTAGAGCGGGGGGCAGGGAGACCCAGTACTTC. V gene TRBV20-1 combines with J gene TRBJ2-5; D may be TRBD2 (7 bases). With 1 base removed from V and 5 bases from J, the gap between germline ends came to 11 bases. The germline V gene encodes CDR1 DFQATT and CDR2 SNEGSKA (reference sequence). The CDR3 consists of 13 residues.

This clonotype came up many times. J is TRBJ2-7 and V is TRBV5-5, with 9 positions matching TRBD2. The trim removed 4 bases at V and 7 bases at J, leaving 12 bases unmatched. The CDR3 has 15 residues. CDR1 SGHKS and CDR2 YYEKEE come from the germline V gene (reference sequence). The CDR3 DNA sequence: TGTGCCAGCAGCCTGGCGGGGGGGGAAGGACGGGAGCAGTACTTC. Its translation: CASSLAGGEGREQYF.

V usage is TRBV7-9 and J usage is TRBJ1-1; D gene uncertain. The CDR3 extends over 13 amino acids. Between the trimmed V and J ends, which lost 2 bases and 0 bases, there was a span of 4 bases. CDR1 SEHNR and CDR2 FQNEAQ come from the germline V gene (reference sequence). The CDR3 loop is CASSLSLNTEAFF. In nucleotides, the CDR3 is TGTGCCAGCAGCTTATCCCTGAACACTGAAGCTTTCTTT. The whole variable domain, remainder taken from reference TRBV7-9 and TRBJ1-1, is DTGVSQNPRHKITKRGQNVTFRCDPISEHNRLYWYRQTLGQGPEFLTYFQNEAQLEKSRLLSDRFSAERPKGSFSTLEIQRTEQGDSAMYLCASSLSLNTEAFFGQGTRLTVV.

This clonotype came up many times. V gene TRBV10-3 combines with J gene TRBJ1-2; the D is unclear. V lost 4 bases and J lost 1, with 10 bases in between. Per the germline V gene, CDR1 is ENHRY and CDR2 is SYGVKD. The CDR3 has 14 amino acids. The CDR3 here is CAISGTDGNYGYTF. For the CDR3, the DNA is TGTGCCATCAGTGGGACGGACGGTAACTATGGCTACACCTTC.

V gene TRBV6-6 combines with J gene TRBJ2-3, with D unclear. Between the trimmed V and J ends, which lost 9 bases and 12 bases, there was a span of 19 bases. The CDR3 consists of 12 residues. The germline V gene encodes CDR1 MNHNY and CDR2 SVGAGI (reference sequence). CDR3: CASRPLEPVQYF. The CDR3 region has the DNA TGTGCCAGTCGGCCCCTGGAGCCAGTACAGTATTTT.

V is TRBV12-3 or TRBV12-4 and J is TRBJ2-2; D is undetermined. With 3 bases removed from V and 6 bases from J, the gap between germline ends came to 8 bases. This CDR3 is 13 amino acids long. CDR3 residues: CASSFREAGELFF. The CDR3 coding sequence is TGTGCCAGCAGTTTCCGAGAGGCCGGGGAGCTGTTTTTT.

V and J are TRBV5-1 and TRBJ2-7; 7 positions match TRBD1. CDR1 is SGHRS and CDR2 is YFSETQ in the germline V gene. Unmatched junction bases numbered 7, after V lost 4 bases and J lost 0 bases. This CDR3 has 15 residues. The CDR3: CASSPPGTASYEQYF. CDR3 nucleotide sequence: TGCGCCAGCAGCCCCCCCGGGACAGCCTCCTACGAGCAGTACTTC. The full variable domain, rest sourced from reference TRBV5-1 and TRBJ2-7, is KAGVTQTPRYLIKTRGQQVTLSCSPISGHRSVSWYQQTPGQGLQFLFEYFSETQRNKGNFPGRFSGRQFSNSRSEMNVSTLELGDSALYLCASSPPGTASYEQYFGPGTRLTVT.

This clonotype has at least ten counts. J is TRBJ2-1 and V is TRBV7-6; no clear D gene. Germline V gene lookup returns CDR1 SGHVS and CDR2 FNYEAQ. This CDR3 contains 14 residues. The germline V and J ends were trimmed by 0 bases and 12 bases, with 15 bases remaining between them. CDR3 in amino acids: CASSLAGYRSPQFF. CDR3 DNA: TGTGCCAGCAGCTTAGCCGGATATCGGAGTCCGCAGTTCTTC.

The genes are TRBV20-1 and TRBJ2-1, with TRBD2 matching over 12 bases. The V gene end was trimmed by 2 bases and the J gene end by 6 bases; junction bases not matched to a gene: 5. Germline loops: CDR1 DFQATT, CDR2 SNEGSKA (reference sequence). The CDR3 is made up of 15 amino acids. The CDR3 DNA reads TGCAGTGCTAGACTAGCGGGGGGGACCTCCAATGAGCAGTTCTTC. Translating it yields CSARLAGGTSNEQFF.

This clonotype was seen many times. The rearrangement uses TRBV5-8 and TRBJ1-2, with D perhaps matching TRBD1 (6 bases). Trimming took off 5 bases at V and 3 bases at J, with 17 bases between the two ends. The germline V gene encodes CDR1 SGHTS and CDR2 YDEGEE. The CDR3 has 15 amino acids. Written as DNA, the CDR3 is TGTGCCAGCAGAAGTACCCCCACAGGGTACTATGGCTACACCTTC. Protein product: CASRSTPTGYYGYTF.

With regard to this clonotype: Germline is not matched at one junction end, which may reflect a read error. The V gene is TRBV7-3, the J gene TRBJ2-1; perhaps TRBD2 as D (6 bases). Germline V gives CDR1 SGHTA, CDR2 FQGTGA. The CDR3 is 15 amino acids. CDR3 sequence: CASSDPGSSHNEQFF. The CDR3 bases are TGTGCCAGCAGCGATCCCGGGAGCTCCCACAATGAGCAGTTCTTC.

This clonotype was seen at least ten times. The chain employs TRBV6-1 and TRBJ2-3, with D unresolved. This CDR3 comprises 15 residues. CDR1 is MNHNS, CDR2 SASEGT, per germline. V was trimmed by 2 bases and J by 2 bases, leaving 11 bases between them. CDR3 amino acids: CASSEPKALTDTQYF. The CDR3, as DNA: TGTGCCAGCAGTGAACCAAAGGCGCTCACAGATACGCAGTATTTT.

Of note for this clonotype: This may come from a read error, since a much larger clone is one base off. The CDR3: CASSLPGTPNYGYPF. The CDR3 coding sequence is TGTGCCAGCAGCTTACCCGGGACACCAAACTATGGCTACCCCTTC. The J gene is TRBJ1-2, the V gene TRBV7-9, with TRBD1 as a possible D gene (6 bases). Per the germline V gene, CDR1 is SEHNR and CDR2 is FQNEAQ (reference sequence). This CDR3 spans 15 amino acids.

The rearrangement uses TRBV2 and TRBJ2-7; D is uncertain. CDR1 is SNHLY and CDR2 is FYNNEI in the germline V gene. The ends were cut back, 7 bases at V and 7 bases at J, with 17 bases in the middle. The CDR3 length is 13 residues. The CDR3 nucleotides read TGTGCCAGCACGGACGTAGGTCTAAGGGAGCAGTACTTC. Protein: CASTDVGLREQYF. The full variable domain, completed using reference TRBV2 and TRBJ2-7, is EPEVTQTPSHQVTQMGQEVILRCVPISNHLYFYWYRQILGQKVEFLVSFYNNEISEKSEIFDDQFSVERPDGSNFTLKIRSTKLEDSAMYFCASTDVGLREQYFGPGTRLTVT.

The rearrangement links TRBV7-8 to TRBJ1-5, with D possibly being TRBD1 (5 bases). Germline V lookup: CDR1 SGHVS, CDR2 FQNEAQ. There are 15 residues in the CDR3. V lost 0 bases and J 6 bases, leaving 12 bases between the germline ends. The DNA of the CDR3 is TGTGCCAGCAGCTTAGCGGGGCACCTATCTCAGCCCCAGCATTTT. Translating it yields CASSLAGHLSQPQHF.

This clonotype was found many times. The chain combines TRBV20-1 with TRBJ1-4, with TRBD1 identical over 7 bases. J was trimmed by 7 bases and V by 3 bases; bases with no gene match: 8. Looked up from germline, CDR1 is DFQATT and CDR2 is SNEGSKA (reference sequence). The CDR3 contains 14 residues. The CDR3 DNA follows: TGCAGTGCTAGTATACAGGGGATCAGTGAAAAACTGTTTTTT. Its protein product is CSASIQGISEKLFF.

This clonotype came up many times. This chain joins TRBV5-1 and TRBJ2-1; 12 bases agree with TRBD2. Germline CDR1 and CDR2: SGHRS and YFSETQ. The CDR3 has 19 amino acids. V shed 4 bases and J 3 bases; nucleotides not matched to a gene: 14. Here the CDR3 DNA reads TGCGCCAGCAGCCCTCTCCTAGCGGGGGGGTTAACGCTCTACAATGAGCAGTTCTTC. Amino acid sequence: CASSPLLAGGLTLYNEQFF.

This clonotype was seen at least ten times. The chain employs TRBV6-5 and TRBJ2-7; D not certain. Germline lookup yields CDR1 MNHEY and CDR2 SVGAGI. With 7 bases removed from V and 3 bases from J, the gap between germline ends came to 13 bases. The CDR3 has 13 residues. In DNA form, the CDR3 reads TGTGCCAGCACCCCCCTCCTTAGCTACGAGCAGTACTTC. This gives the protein CASTPLLSYEQYF.

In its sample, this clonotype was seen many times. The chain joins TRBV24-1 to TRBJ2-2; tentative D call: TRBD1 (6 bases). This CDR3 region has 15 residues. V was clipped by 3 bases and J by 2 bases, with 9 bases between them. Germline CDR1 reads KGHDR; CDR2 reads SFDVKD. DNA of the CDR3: TGTGCCACCAGTGATCCGGGACAAAACACCGGGGAGCTGTTTTTT. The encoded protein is CATSDPGQNTGELFF.

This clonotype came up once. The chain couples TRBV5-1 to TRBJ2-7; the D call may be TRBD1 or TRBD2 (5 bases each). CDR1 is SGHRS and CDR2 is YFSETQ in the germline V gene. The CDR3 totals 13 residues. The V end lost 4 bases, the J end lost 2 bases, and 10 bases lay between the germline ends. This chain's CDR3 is CASSEGQAYEQYF. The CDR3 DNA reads TGCGCCAGCAGCGAGGGGCAGGCCTACGAGCAGTACTTC.